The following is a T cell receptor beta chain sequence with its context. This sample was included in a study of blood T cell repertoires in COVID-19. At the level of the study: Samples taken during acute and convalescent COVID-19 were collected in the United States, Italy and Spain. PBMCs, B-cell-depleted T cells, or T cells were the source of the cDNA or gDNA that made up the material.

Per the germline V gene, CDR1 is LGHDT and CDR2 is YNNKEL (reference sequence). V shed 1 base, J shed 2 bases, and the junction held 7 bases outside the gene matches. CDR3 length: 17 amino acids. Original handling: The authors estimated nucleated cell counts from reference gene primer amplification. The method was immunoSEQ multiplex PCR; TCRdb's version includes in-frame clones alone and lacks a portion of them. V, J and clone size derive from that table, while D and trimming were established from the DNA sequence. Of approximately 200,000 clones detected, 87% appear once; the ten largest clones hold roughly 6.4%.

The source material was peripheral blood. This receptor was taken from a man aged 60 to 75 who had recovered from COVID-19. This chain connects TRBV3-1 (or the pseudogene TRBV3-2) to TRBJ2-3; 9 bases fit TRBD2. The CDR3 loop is CASSQGTTSGYTDTQYF. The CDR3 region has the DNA TGTGCCAGCAGCCAAGGGACGACTAGCGGTTACACAGATACGCAGTATTTT.